This T cell receptor beta chain was documented in a study of T cells and Merkel cell carcinoma outcomes. Worth noting for this clone: What it recognizes is unknown.

Study results and caveats: In Merkel cell carcinoma, repertoire and T-cell density reportedly predicted outcomes.

Only in-frame clones appear in the TCRdb table, and some are missing; sequencing was by immunoSEQ multiplex PCR. The sample contains 5,000 or so clones, 80% to 90% of which appear only once. The sample consisted of tumor tissue from Merkel cell carcinoma. The clonotype was recovered from a human donor with Merkel cell carcinoma.

For the CDR3, the DNA is TGCAGCGTTCGAGATTGGGCTGAAGCTTTCTTT. Protein product: CSVRDWAEAFF. The chain uses TRBV29-1 and TRBJ1-1; no clear D. This CDR3 comprises 11 residues. Germline CDR1 SQVTM, CDR2 ANQGSEA. The V end was cut by 5 bases, the J end by 6 bases, with 10 bases between.